This T cell receptor (beta chain) derives from a study of cytomegalovirus exposure and HLA in healthy donors. Findings of the study overall: Later, an analysis found that common viral pathogens appeared to be linked with several of the most significant clusters. Accurate HLA-A and HLA-B prediction from TCR beta sequences was reported for most subjects. A later analysis found most CMV-associated TCR beta chains apparently HLA-restricted. Other equally common chains were less clonally expanded than HLA-associated TCR beta chains, a later analysis showed.

This clone was observed a handful of times. Its specificity is unknown. V lost 0 bases, J lost 5 bases, and 6 bases stayed unmatched. The germline CDR1 and CDR2 sequences are LGHNA and YSLEER. The CDR3 runs 15 residues. The primer mix had 60 Vbeta and 13 Jbeta primers. Only in-frame clones appear in the TCRdb table, and some are missing; sequencing was by immunoSEQ multiplex PCR. The sample yields around 240,000 clones, roughly 82% seen once. The rearrangement joins TRBV4-3 to TRBJ1-2; TRBD1 aligns across 7 bases. The TCR comes from a woman between 40 and 55 years old in good health and CMV-seropositive. Material for sequencing was PBMCs. The CDR3 DNA reads TGCGCCAGCAGCCAAGATCGGAGACAGGGATATGGCTACACCTTC. The encoded protein is CASSQDRRQGYGYTF.